This T cell receptor (beta chain) was identified in a study of T cells in Graves' hyperthyroidism and ophthalmopathy. The length of the CDR3 is 19 residues. Trimming stripped 6 bases from V and 0 bases from J, with 21 bases between. Germline CDR1 SNHLY, CDR2 FYNNEI. The investigators amplified TCR beta CDR3 regions from RNA transcripts. The HTBI set primed first-round TCR CDR3 RT-PCR. TCRdb re-called the multiplex PCR reads through MiXCR, storing one row per CDR3 protein. The table shows hundreds of thousands of distinct CDR3 sequences, with over 35% occurring only once. The rearrangement uses TRBV2 and TRBJ1-6; D is possibly TRBD1 (6 bases). The source is a woman between 35 and 50 years old with Graves' hyperthyroidism. Sequenced: blood. As DNA, the CDR3 is TGTGCCAGCAGCTCACAGGTAGCAGACAGGAGCTCCTATAATTCACCCCTCCACTTT. This encodes CASSSQVADRSSYNSPLHF.